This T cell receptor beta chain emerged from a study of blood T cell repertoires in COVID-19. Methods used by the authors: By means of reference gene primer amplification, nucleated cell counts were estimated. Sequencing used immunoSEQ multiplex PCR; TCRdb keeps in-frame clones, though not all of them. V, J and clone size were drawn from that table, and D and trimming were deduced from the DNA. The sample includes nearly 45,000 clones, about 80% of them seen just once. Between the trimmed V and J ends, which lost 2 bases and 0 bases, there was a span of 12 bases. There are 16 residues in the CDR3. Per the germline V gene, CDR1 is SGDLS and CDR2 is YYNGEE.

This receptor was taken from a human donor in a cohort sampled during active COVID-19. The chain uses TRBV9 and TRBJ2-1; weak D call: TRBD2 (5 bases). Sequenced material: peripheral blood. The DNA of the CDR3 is TGTGCCAGCAGCGTTGGAGCGGAGCCCTCCTACAATGAGCAGTTCTTC. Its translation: CASSVGAEPSYNEQFF.